This T cell receptor (beta chain) stems from a study of blood T cell repertoires in COVID-19. At the level of the study: Sites in the United States, Italy and Spain provided acute and convalescent COVID-19 samples. Nucleic acid was either cDNA or gDNA, and it came from T cells, B-cell-depleted T cells, or PBMCs.

The CDR3 runs to 17 residues. Trimming at V came to 3 bases and at J to 10 bases, leaving 14 bases not matched to a gene. Germline V gene sequence: CDR1 SGHRS, CDR2 YFSETQ. Libraries were prepared by immunoSEQ multiplex PCR; TCRdb keeps only in-frame clonotypes and omits some of them. The data contain approximately 250,000 clones, about 83% of them singletons. Source material: peripheral blood. V usage is TRBV5-1 and J usage is TRBJ2-1; 12 bases align to TRBD2. This TCR came from a woman aged 45 to 65 with acute or convalescent COVID-19. The CDR3 DNA is TGCGCCAGCAGCTCCCGACTAGCGGGAGTTTTGGCGCGGGAGCAGTTCTTC. It specifies CASSSRLAGVLAREQFF.